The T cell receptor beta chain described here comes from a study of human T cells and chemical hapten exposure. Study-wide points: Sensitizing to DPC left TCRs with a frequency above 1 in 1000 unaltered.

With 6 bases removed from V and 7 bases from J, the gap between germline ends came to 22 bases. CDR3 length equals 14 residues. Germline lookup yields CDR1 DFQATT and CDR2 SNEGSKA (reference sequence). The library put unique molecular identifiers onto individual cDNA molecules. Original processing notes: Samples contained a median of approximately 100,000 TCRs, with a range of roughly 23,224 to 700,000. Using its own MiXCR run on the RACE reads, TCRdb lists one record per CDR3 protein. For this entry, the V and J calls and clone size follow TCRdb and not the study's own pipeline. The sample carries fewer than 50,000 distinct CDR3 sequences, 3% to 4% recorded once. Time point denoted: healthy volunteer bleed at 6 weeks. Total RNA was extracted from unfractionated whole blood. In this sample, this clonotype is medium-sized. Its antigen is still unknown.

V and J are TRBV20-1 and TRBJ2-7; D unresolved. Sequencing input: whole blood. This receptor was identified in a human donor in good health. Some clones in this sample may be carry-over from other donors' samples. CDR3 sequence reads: CSARPLRLLGEQYF. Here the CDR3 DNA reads TGCAGTGCCCGACCCTTACGGCTCCTAGGAGAGCAGTACTTC.